The 20 T cell receptor beta chains given below trace back to one sample, sequenced in a study of blood T cell repertoires in COVID-19. The table came from immunoSEQ multiplex PCR; TCRdb's copy has only in-frame clones and leaves some out. The sample holds approximately 150,000 clones, more than 75% seen once. The source material was peripheral blood. These TCRs come from a human donor in a cohort sampled during active COVID-19.

The chain has TRBV27 and TRBJ2-1; 12 positions agree with TRBD2. V was clipped by 4 bases and J by 8 bases; unmatched bases: 6. In germline, CDR1 is MNHEY, CDR2 SMNVEV (reference sequence). CDR3 length: 15 amino acids. In DNA, the CDR3 is TGTGCCAGCAGTTCTAGCGGGGGGGCCGGCGATGAGCAGTTCTTC. Translating gives CASSSSGGAGDEQFF.

The chain combines TRBV20-1 with TRBJ1-1; tentative D call: TRBD1 (6 bases). Trimming stripped 3 bases from V and 4 bases from J, with 12 bases between. CDR3 length: 13 amino acids. Per germline, CDR1 DFQATT and CDR2 SNEGSKA (reference sequence). The chain's CDR3 is CSASVVRGTEAFF. The CDR3 nucleotides read TGCAGTGCTAGTGTGGTCAGGGGCACTGAAGCTTTCTTT.

Concerning this clone itself: Different DNA sequences within this sample yield the same CDR3. The chain links TRBV11-2 to TRBJ2-7, with TRBD1 matching 7 bases. Germline loops: CDR1 SGHAT, CDR2 FQNNGV. The CDR3 covers 15 residues. The CDR3 nucleotides are TGTGCCAGCAGCTTGGAGCCCGGGACAGAGGCAGAGCAATACGTC. This encodes CASSLEPGTEAEQYV.

The rearrangement joins TRBV7-3 to TRBJ2-1; 7 bases match TRBD1. After removal of 4 bases from V and 3 bases from J, the junction contained 9 bases not matched to a gene. This CDR3 is built from 16 residues. Germline V lookup: CDR1 SGHTA, CDR2 FQGTGA. The CDR3 spells CASSSYDRDGYNEQFF. The CDR3, as DNA: TGTGCCAGCAGCTCCTACGACAGGGACGGCTACAATGAGCAGTTCTTC.

The rearrangement uses TRBV6-1 and TRBJ1-1; 11 positions agree with TRBD1. Germline CDR1 and CDR2: MNHNS and SASEGT. The CDR3 contains 16 residues. V lost 0 bases, J lost 8 bases, and 8 bases stayed unmatched. The CDR3 sequence: CASSEAVGQGGREAFF. The CDR3 nucleotides are TGTGCCAGCAGTGAAGCCGTGGGACAGGGGGGTCGCGAAGCTTTCTTT.

This clone has a single count. The chain has TRBV5-1 and TRBJ1-1; 7 nucleotides line up with TRBD1. The CDR3 has 13 amino acids. Germline CDR1 SGHRS, CDR2 YFSETQ. V was pared by 5 bases and J by 1 base, with 2 bases of the junction left unmatched. The CDR3 bases are TGCGCCAGCAGTGCAGGGGGGAACACTGAAGCTTTCTTT. This translates into CASSAGGNTEAFF.

This clone came up a few times. The V gene is TRBV3-1 (or the pseudogene TRBV3-2), the J gene TRBJ1-3; D gene uncertain. Germline-derived CDR1 and CDR2 are LGHDT and YNNKEL (reference sequence). The length of the CDR3 is 15 residues. With 0 bases removed from V and 2 bases from J, the gap between germline ends came to 8 bases. CDR3 DNA: TGTGCCAGCAGCCAAGATTGGAGGGCTGGAAACACCATATATTTT. Translation: CASSQDWRAGNTIYF.

V is TRBV4-1 and J is TRBJ2-3; D unclear. Germline CDR1 reads MGHRA; CDR2 reads YSYEKL. The CDR3 has 13 residues. The V and J ends lost 3 bases and 3 bases respectively, with 7 bases between them. DNA of the CDR3: TGCGCCAGCAGCCACCCTTTAACAGATACGCAGTATTTT. This translates into CASSHPLTDTQYF.

The rearrangement joins TRBV27 to TRBJ2-1; a possible D gene is TRBD2 (6 bases). Germline CDR1 reads MNHEY; CDR2 reads SMNVEV (reference sequence). The length of the CDR3 is 20 residues. Trimming shortened V by 5 bases and J by 3 bases, and 29 bases separated the two germline ends. The CDR3, as DNA: TGTGCCAGCAGTGTAGATTCTAGCGCCCGCGGCAGGGCGAACTACAATGAGCAGTTCTTC. Translated, it gives CASSVDSSARGRANYNEQFF.

V is TRBV15 and J is TRBJ2-1, with 7 bases aligning to TRBD2. The V segment lost 1 base and the J segment 5 bases; nucleotides outside the gene matches: 5. This CDR3 region has 15 residues. Germline values: CDR1 LNHNV, CDR2 YYDKDF (reference sequence). Here the CDR3 DNA reads TGTGCCACCAGCAGAGCTCCGGGAGGAAACAATGAGCAGTTCTTC. Translating it yields CATSRAPGGNNEQFF. Drawing the rest from reference TRBV15 and TRBJ2-1, the complete variable domain is DAMVIQNPRYQVTQFGKPVTLSCSQTLNHNVMYWYQQKSSQAPKLLFHYYDKDFNNEADTPDNFQSRRPNTSFCFLDIRSPGLGDTAMYLCATSRAPGGNNEQFFGPGTRLTVL.

The chain is built from TRBV4-2 and TRBJ2-1; 9 bases match TRBD2. The CDR3 loop spans 15 amino acids. V lost 4 bases, J lost 7 bases, and 8 bases stayed unmatched. Germline CDR1 is LGHNA and CDR2 is YNFKEQ. The CDR3 reads CASSLQRGAGNEQFF. For the CDR3, the DNA is TGTGCCAGCAGCCTACAGCGGGGGGCTGGGAATGAGCAGTTCTTC.

The chain has TRBV19 and TRBJ1-1; D is perhaps TRBD1 (5 bases). CDR1 and CDR2 from the germline V gene are LNHDA and SQIVND (reference sequence). This CDR3 is built from 15 residues. V was pared by 6 bases and J by 0 bases, with 14 bases between. CDR3 sequence: CASRAHKGLNTEAFF. CDR3 nucleotides: TGTGCCAGTAGGGCCCACAAGGGGCTGAACACTGAAGCTTTCTTT.

The V and J genes are TRBV11-2 and TRBJ2-2, with 13 bases matching TRBD2. CDR3 length: 17 amino acids. V lost 4 bases, J lost 5 bases, and 7 bases stayed unmatched. Germline assignment: CDR1 SGHAT and CDR2 FQNNGV. The CDR3 DNA follows: TGTGCCAGCAGCTCAACTAGCGGGAGGGCTCGAACCGGGGAGCTGTTTTTT. As protein: CASSSTSGRARTGELFF.

V is TRBV30 and J is TRBJ1-6, with D perhaps TRBD1 (6 bases). This CDR3 region has 18 residues. V lost 0 bases, J lost 7 bases, and 22 bases lay in between. Germline CDR1 is GTSNPN and CDR2 is SVGIG (reference sequence). As DNA, the CDR3 is TGTGCCTGGAGTGTTCACCCCAACAGGGCTGGAATGAATTCACCCCTCCACTTT. Protein sequence: CAWSVHPNRAGMNSPLHF.

V is TRBV19 and J is TRBJ1-4; TRBD1 is a possible D gene (5 bases). The CDR3 has 14 amino acids. CDR1 and CDR2 (germline): LNHDA, SQIVND (reference sequence). Trimming left V 7 bases short and J 8 bases short, with 17 bases between. The DNA of the CDR3 is TGTGCCAGTACTCGTGGGAGGGGTTGGGAAAAACTGTTTTTT. The encoded protein is CASTRGRGWEKLFF.

The chain carries TRBV20-1 and TRBJ1-4; D remains unclear. CDR3 length: 17 amino acids. V shed 3 bases and J shed 0 bases, with 17 bases lying between them. The germline V gene has CDR1 DFQATT and CDR2 SNEGSKA (reference sequence). The CDR3 reads CSASGELTYATNEKLFF. CDR3 nucleotides: TGCAGTGCTAGTGGCGAGCTAACCTACGCAACTAATGAAAAACTGTTTTTT.

The chain has TRBV4-2 and TRBJ1-2; D call uncertain. The ends were cut back, 1 base at V and 8 bases at J, with 17 bases in the middle. This CDR3 has 15 amino acids. The germline CDR1 and CDR2 sequences are LGHNA and YNFKEQ. The CDR3 nucleotides are TGTGCCAGCAGCCAAGTTGAAGGAGGCCGAGGAGGCTACACCTTC. Translation: CASSQVEGGRGGYTF.

CDR3 region: CASGGGVNEKLFF. DNA for the CDR3: TGTGCCAGCGGCGGGGGGGTTAATGAAAAACTGTTTTTT. The chain couples TRBV28 to TRBJ1-4; D possibly corresponds to TRBD1 (5 bases). CDR3 length: 13 residues. Germline V lookup: CDR1 MDHEN, CDR2 SYDVKM. With 8 bases removed from V and 4 bases from J, the gap between germline ends came to 11 bases.

V usage is TRBV29-1 and J usage is TRBJ2-3; 7 nucleotides align to TRBD1. CDR1 is SQVTM, CDR2 ANQGSEA, per germline. The CDR3 consists of 14 residues. The V segment lost 6 bases and the J segment 1 base; nucleotides outside the gene matches: 7. The CDR3 DNA follows: TGCAGCGTCCAGGACAGGCGGCGCACAGATACGCAGTATTTT. Protein sequence: CSVQDRRRTDTQYF.

This clone was observed a single time. V is TRBV6-6 and J is TRBJ2-3; 8 nucleotides agree with TRBD1. Germline V gene lookup returns CDR1 MNHNY and CDR2 SVGAGI (reference sequence). The CDR3 is 17 amino acids. With 5 bases clipped from V and 2 bases from J, the junction kept 12 bases outside the gene matches. As DNA, the CDR3 is TGTGCCAGCAGTAGATCGGACAGGGTGGTGTCCACAGATACGCAGTATTTT. It specifies CASSRSDRVVSTDTQYF.